These 21 T cell receptor beta chains came from one sample sequenced in a study of blood T cell repertoires in COVID-19. The repertoire was sequenced with immunoSEQ multiplex PCR; TCRdb's copy has only in-frame clones and lacks some. The sample includes 110,000 to 150,000 clones, roughly 89% of them seen just once. Specimen: peripheral blood. The receptors stem from a man aged 55 to 69 with active or convalescent COVID-19.

The chain uses TRBV5-6 and TRBJ2-6, with D possibly TRBD1 on 5 matching bases. V lost 1 base, J lost 2 bases, and 13 bases lay in between. The CDR3 loop spans 17 amino acids. Germline V CDR1 and CDR2: SGHDT, YYEEEE. CDR3 in DNA: TGTGCCAGCAGCTTGTCTCCCAGGGCCCCTGGGGCCAACGTCCTGACTTTC. Translation gives CASSLSPRAPGANVLTF.

This rearrangement joins TRBV6-5 to TRBJ2-5, with D possibly matching TRBD1 (5 bases). CDR1 is MNHEY and CDR2 is SVGAGI in the germline V gene. Trimming removed 5 bases from V and 5 bases from J, with 12 bases in between. This CDR3 contains 13 residues. CDR3 sequence reads: CASSPPGLETQYF. CDR3 in DNA: TGTGCCAGCAGTCCTCCAGGGTTGGAGACCCAGTACTTC.

This clone was seen a handful of times. The chain joins TRBV7-9 to TRBJ1-4; no definite D call. The CDR3 runs 16 residues. Germline V lookup: CDR1 SEHNR, CDR2 FQNEAQ (reference sequence). V lost 0 bases to trimming and J lost 4 bases, with 12 bases between them. The CDR3, as DNA: TGTGCCAGCAGCTTAGCACGGGGAGGAGGTAATGAAAAACTGTTTTTT. Residues: CASSLARGGGNEKLFF. The variable domain in full, completed from reference TRBV7-9 and TRBJ1-4, reads DTGVSQNPRHKITKRGQNVTFRCDPISEHNRLYWYRQTLGQGPEFLTYFQNEAQLEKSRLLSDRFSAERPKGSFSTLEIQRTEQGDSAMYLCASSLARGGGNEKLFFGSGTQLSVL.

The chain combines TRBV28 with TRBJ2-7; TRBD2 aligns across 14 bases. Germline CDR1 is MDHEN and CDR2 is SYDVKM. CDR3 length: 15 residues. V was clipped by 5 bases and J by 6 bases; unmatched bases: 6. CDR3 DNA sequence: TGTGCCAGCAGTGGCGGACTAGCGGGGGGCGGCGAGCAGTACTTC. It specifies CASSGGLAGGGEQYF.

The V gene is TRBV4-3, the J gene TRBJ2-7; TRBD1 aligns across 12 bases. This CDR3 contains 15 residues. V trimming: 3 bases; J trimming: 4 bases; junction bases outside the gene matches: 4. Germline lookup yields CDR1 LGHNA and CDR2 YSLEER. This chain's CDR3 is CASSQGTGGSYEQYF. The CDR3 bases are TGCGCCAGCAGCCAGGGGACAGGGGGCTCTTACGAGCAGTACTTC.

In its sample, this clone was seen once. The chain joins TRBV6-5 to TRBJ2-3; TRBD1 matches at 8 bases. V shed 4 bases, J shed 5 bases, and the junction held 5 bases outside the gene matches. This CDR3 comprises 14 residues. Germline lookup yields CDR1 MNHEY and CDR2 SVGAGI. CDR3 nucleotide sequence: TGTGCCAGCAGTTCGGGACAGGTAGGAGATACGCAGTATTTT. It specifies CASSSGQVGDTQYF.

The rearrangement uses TRBV5-3 and TRBJ1-5; D is ambiguous. TRBV5-3 is marked as an open reading frame, function uncertain. This CDR3 region has 15 residues. V lost 10 bases and J lost 0, with 17 bases in between. CDR3 in amino acids: CAQAWSYYSNQPQHF. The CDR3 region has the DNA TGTGCCCAAGCTTGGAGCTACTATAGCAATCAGCCCCAGCATTTT.

The gene calls are TRBV5-1 and TRBJ1-1; the D is unclear. V was clipped by 4 bases and J by 1 base, with 11 bases between them. The length of the CDR3 is 14 residues. Germline values: CDR1 SGHRS, CDR2 YFSETQ. The CDR3 region is CASSTRTSNTEAFF. CDR3 DNA: TGCGCCAGCAGCACACGCACCTCGAACACTGAAGCTTTCTTT.

The table lists this clone with a few counts. The chain is built from TRBV19 and TRBJ2-2; 11 positions agree with TRBD1. The germline V gene has CDR1 LNHDA and CDR2 SQIVND (reference sequence). Unmatched junction bases numbered 15, after V lost 5 bases and J lost 4 bases. CDR3 length: 19 amino acids. CDR3 bases: TGTGCCAGTAGTCCACACTTTGGGGACAGGGGGAGCCTCACCGGGGAGCTGTTTTTT. Its protein product is CASSPHFGDRGSLTGELFF.

This clone was counted once. This chain joins TRBV9 and TRBJ1-2; possibly TRBD1 for D (5 bases). Looked up from germline, CDR1 is SGDLS and CDR2 is YYNGEE. The CDR3 extends over 16 amino acids. Trimming left V 1 base short and J 6 bases short, with 19 bases between. The CDR3 DNA is TGTGCCAGCAGCGTACGACCATGGCAGGGTACACATGGCTACACCTTC. It encodes CASSVRPWQGTHGYTF. Variable domain in full (rest from reference TRBV9 and TRBJ1-2): DSGVTQTPKHLITATGQRVTLRCSPRSGDLSVYWYQQSLDQGLQFLIQYYNGEERAKGNILERFSAQQFPDLHSELNLSSLELGDSALYFCASSVRPWQGTHGYTFGSGTRLTVV.

The chain joins TRBV2 to TRBJ2-1; 7 positions agree with TRBD2. There are 13 residues in the CDR3. Germline CDR1 and CDR2: SNHLY and FYNNEI. V shed 3 bases and J 10 bases; nucleotides not matched to a gene: 6. The CDR3 loop is CASSETGGGEQFF. Written as DNA, the CDR3 is TGTGCCAGCAGTGAGACGGGGGGAGGAGAGCAGTTCTTC.

The J gene is TRBJ1-6, the V gene TRBV3-1 (or the pseudogene TRBV3-2), with TRBD1 as a possible D gene (6 bases). Trimming shortened V by 1 base and J by 7 bases, and 11 bases separated the two germline ends. The CDR3 is 15 amino acids. Germline V gives CDR1 LGHDT, CDR2 YNNKEL (reference sequence). The CDR3 region has the DNA TGTGCCAGCAGCCAAGCTGGGGGCGGGAATTCACCCCTCCACTTT. It encodes CASSQAGGGNSPLHF.

The chain has TRBV3-1 (or the pseudogene TRBV3-2) and TRBJ1-2; 9 nucleotides align to TRBD1. After removal of 1 base from V and 5 bases from J, the junction contained 5 bases not matched to a gene. This CDR3 contains 15 residues. The germline V gene encodes CDR1 LGHDT and CDR2 YNNKEL (reference sequence). The CDR3 sequence: CASSQVQGASYGYTF. DNA of the CDR3: TGTGCCAGCAGCCAAGTACAGGGGGCGTCTTATGGCTACACCTTC.

V gene TRBV6-5 combines with J gene TRBJ1-2; D is undetermined. V shed 2 bases and J shed 4 bases, with 8 bases lying between them. The CDR3 spans 13 residues. The germline V gene has CDR1 MNHEY and CDR2 SVGAGI. CDR3 protein: CASSYGAGYGYTF. In DNA, the CDR3 is TGTGCCAGCAGTTACGGCGCAGGCTATGGCTACACCTTC.

There are a few counts of this clone. The chain recombines TRBV6-2 or TRBV6-3 with TRBJ2-3; D is undetermined. The length of the CDR3 is 14 residues. V was cut by 2 bases and J by 4 bases, with 10 bases left in between. Germline lookup yields CDR1 MNHEY and CDR2 SVGEGT. CDR3 coding DNA: TGTGCCAGCAGTTACGAGTTTTCCCCAGATACGCAGTATTTT. This gives the protein CASSYEFSPDTQYF.

As concerns this clone: Other DNA sequences from this sample encode an identical CDR3 as well. The chain has TRBV5-1 and TRBJ1-1, with D unclear. The CDR3 sequence is 14 residues long. Trimming shortened V by 0 bases and J by 5 bases, and 11 bases separated the two germline ends. The germline V gene has CDR1 SGHRS and CDR2 YFSETQ. CDR3 amino acids: CASSLASGGTEAFF. Here the CDR3 DNA reads TGCGCCAGCAGCTTGGCCTCGGGTGGGACTGAAGCTTTCTTT.

This chain joins TRBV7-6 and TRBJ2-2, with 8 positions matching TRBD1. This CDR3 spans 16 amino acids. Germline lookup yields CDR1 SGHVS and CDR2 FNYEAQ. J lost 0 bases, V lost 3 bases, and 3 bases had no gene match. The CDR3 sequence: CASSFLDRANTGELFF. In DNA form, the CDR3 reads TGTGCCAGCAGCTTCCTGGACAGGGCGAACACCGGGGAGCTGTTTTTT.

The J gene is TRBJ1-1, the V gene TRBV9, with D possibly matching TRBD1 (5 bases). This CDR3 contains 16 residues. Germline loops: CDR1 SGDLS, CDR2 YYNGEE. V lost 0 bases to trimming and J lost 6 bases, with 18 bases between them. DNA for the CDR3: TGTGCCAGCAGCGTAGCCTTGGGTGGGTGGGGGGCTGAAGCTTTCTTT. Its protein product is CASSVALGGWGAEAFF.

The chain is built from TRBV4-3 and TRBJ1-2, with a weak D call TRBD1 (6 bases). Germline V gene data show CDR1 as LGHNA and CDR2 as YSLEER. The CDR3 is 16 residues long. The germline V and J ends were trimmed by 0 bases and 4 bases, with 15 bases remaining between them. CDR3 residues: CASSQDFLGQTYGYTF. CDR3 coding DNA: TGCGCCAGCAGCCAAGATTTCTTAGGACAGACCTATGGCTACACCTTC.

The rearrangement uses TRBV6-5 and TRBJ2-1; D is uncertain. V lost 10 bases and J 14 bases, leaving 21 bases between the germline ends. This CDR3 region has 12 residues. Germline CDR1 MNHEY, CDR2 SVGAGI. The CDR3 is CATTGFVGQEFF. The DNA of the CDR3 is TGTGCCACCACTGGGTTCGTGGGTCAGGAGTTCTTC.

The genes are TRBV30 and TRBJ1-3; 7 bases are a match to TRBD1. J lost 3 bases, V lost 5 bases, and 16 bases had no gene match. The CDR3 sequence is 17 residues long. From germline, CDR1 is GTSNPN and CDR2 SVGIG (reference sequence). This chain's CDR3 is CAWAGTAGTFGGNTIYF. CDR3 in DNA: TGTGCCTGGGCCGGGACAGCGGGCACCTTCGGTGGAAACACCATATATTTT.